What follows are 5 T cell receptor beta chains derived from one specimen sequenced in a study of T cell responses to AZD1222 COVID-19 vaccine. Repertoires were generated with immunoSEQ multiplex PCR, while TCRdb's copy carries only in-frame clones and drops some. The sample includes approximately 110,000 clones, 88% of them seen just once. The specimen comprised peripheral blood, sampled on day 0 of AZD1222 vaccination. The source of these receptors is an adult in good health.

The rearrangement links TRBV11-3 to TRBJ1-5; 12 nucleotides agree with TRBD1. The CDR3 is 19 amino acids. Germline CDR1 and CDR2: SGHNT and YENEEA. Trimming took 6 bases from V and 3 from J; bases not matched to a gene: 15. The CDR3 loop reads CASRVHRDRGRLINQPQHF. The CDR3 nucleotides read TGTGCCAGCAGAGTACACCGGGACAGGGGGCGCTTGATCAATCAGCCCCAGCATTTT. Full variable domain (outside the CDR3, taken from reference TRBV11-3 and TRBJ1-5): EAGVVQSPRYKIIEKKQPVAFWCNPISGHNTLYWYLQNLGQGPELLIRYENEEAVDDSQLPKDRFSAERLKGVDSTLKIQPAELGDSAVYLCASRVHRDRGRLINQPQHFGDGTRLSIL.

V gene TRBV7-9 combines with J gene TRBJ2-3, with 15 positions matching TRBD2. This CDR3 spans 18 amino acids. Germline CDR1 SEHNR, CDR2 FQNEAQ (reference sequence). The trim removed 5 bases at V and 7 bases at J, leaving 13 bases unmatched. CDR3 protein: CASSGRTSGGGLKNTQYF. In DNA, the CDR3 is TGTGCCAGCAGCGGGCGGACTAGCGGGGGGGGCCTCAAAAATACGCAGTATTTT.

The CDR3 DNA follows: TGTGCCAGCAGCTTATCGCGGCAGTCCTACGAGCAGTACTTC. It codes for CASSLSRQSYEQYF. The chain uses TRBV7-3 and TRBJ2-7; D uncertain. CDR1 is SGHTA, CDR2 FQGTGA, per germline. The CDR3 loop spans 14 amino acids. Trimming left V 2 bases short and J 1 base short, with 9 bases between.

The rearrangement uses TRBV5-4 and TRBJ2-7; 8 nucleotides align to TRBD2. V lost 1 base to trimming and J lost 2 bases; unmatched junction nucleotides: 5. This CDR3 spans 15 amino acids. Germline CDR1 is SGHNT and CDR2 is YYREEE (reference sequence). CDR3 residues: CASSLKRELPYEQYF. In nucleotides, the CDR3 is TGTGCCAGCAGCTTGAAGCGGGAGCTCCCCTACGAGCAGTACTTC.

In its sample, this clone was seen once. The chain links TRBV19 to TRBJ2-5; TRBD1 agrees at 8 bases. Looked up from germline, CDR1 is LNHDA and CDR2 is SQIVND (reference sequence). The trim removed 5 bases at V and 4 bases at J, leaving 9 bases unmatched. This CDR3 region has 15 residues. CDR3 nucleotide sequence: TGTGCCAGTAGTCCAGGACAGGGACGGGCAGAGACCCAGTACTTC. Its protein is CASSPGQGRAETQYF. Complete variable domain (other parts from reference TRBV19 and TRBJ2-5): DGGITQSPKYLFRKEGQNVTLSCEQNLNHDAMYWYRQDPGQGLRLIYYSQIVNDFQKGDIAEGYSVSREKKESFPLTVTSAQKNPTAFYLCASSPGQGRAETQYFGPGTRLLVL.